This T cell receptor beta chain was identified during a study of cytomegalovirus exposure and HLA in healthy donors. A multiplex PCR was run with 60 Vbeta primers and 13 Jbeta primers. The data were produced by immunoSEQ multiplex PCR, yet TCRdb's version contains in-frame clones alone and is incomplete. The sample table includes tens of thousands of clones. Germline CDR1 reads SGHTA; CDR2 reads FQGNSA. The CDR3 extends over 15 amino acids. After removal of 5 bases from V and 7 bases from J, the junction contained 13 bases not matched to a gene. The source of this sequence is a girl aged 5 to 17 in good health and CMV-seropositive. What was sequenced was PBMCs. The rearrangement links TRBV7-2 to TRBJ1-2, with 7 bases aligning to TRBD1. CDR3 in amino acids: CASSPIGGQIVGYTF. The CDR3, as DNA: TGTGCCAGCAGCCCAATCGGGGGACAGATAGTTGGCTACACCTTC. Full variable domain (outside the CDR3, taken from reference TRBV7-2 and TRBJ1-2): GAGVSQSPSNKVTEKGKDVELRCDPISGHTALYWYRQSLGQGLEFLIYFQGNSAPDKSGLPSDRFSAERTGGSVSTLTIQRTQQEDSAVYLCASSPIGGQIVGYTFGSGTRLTVV.